The 20 T cell receptor beta chains given below trace back to one sample, sequenced in a study of blood T cell repertoires in COVID-19. Repertoires were generated with immunoSEQ multiplex PCR, while TCRdb's copy carries only in-frame clones and drops some. The sample holds 65,000 to 85,000 clones; 87% are singletons and the top ten take approximately 11%. Material for sequencing was peripheral blood. Every receptor here comes from a woman under 30 with acute or convalescent COVID-19.

This chain uses TRBV9 with TRBJ1-2, with TRBD1 identical over 8 bases. This CDR3 comprises 13 residues. The V gene's germline CDR1 is SGDLS and CDR2 YYNGEE. V shed 4 bases and J 10 bases; nucleotides not matched to a gene: 9. The chain's CDR3 is CASSSRTGFDYTF. The CDR3 DNA is TGTGCCAGCAGCTCTCGGACAGGGTTTGACTACACCTTC.

This chain's CDR3 is CASSQAAGTYNEQFF. In DNA, the CDR3 is TGTGCCAGCAGCCAAGCGGCAGGGACCTACAATGAGCAGTTCTTC. This chain connects TRBV3-1 (or the pseudogene TRBV3-2) to TRBJ2-1, with D perhaps matching TRBD1 (5 bases). Germline CDR1 and CDR2: LGHDT and YNNKEL (reference sequence). The V gene lost 1 base and the J gene lost 2 bases, with 9 bases spanning the gap. The CDR3 runs 15 residues.

The chain uses TRBV19 and TRBJ2-7, with D possibly matching TRBD1 (5 bases). Trimming shortened V by 5 bases and J by 4 bases, and 18 bases separated the two germline ends. CDR3 length: 15 residues. Germline CDR1 LNHDA, CDR2 SQIVND (reference sequence). This CDR3 is CASSPEYGRAYEQYF. CDR3 bases: TGTGCCAGTAGTCCCGAATATGGCAGGGCGTACGAGCAGTACTTC.

This sequence joins TRBV5-1 and TRBJ1-1; 10 bases agree with TRBD1. V was pared by 4 bases and J by 1 base, with 13 bases of the junction left unmatched. The CDR3 runs to 18 residues. Germline CDR1 and CDR2: SGHRS and YFSETQ. The CDR3 bases are TGCGCCAGCAGCACCGCCGGGACAGGGGCCACACCGAACACTGAAGCTTTCTTT. This sequence encodes CASSTAGTGATPNTEAFF. The variable domain in full, with the rest retrieved from reference TRBV5-1 and TRBJ1-1, is KAGVTQTPRYLIKTRGQQVTLSCSPISGHRSVSWYQQTPGQGLQFLFEYFSETQRNKGNFPGRFSGRQFSNSRSEMNVSTLELGDSALYLCASSTAGTGATPNTEAFFGQGTRLTVV.

The chain uses TRBV29-1 and TRBJ1-1, with D unclear. The CDR3 extends over 13 amino acids. The germline V and J ends were trimmed by 0 bases and 6 bases, with 11 bases remaining between them. The germline V gene encodes CDR1 SQVTM and CDR2 ANQGSEA. The CDR3 spells CSVEEAGFAEAFF. CDR3 DNA: TGCAGCGTTGAAGAAGCGGGGTTTGCTGAAGCTTTCTTT.

This clone turned up a few times. The rearrangement uses TRBV2 and TRBJ1-3, with 7 bases matching TRBD1. With V trimmed by 8 bases and J by 0 bases, 7 bases remained unmatched. Per germline, CDR1 SNHLY and CDR2 FYNNEI. This CDR3 region has 15 residues. The CDR3: CASRTGSSSGNTIYF. DNA of the CDR3: TGTGCCAGCCGGACAGGCTCAAGCTCTGGAAACACCATATATTTT.

Concerning this clone: Other DNA sequences in the sample encode the same CDR3. The genes are TRBV6-5 and TRBJ1-1; no clear D. This CDR3 is 14 amino acids long. Germline V gene lookup returns CDR1 MNHEY and CDR2 SVGAGI. Trimming cost V 0 bases and J 1 base, with 6 bases left between them. This chain's CDR3 is CASSYSRQNTEAFF. Here the CDR3 DNA reads TGTGCCAGCAGTTACTCGAGACAGAACACTGAAGCTTTCTTT.

V gene TRBV3-1 (or the pseudogene TRBV3-2) combines with J gene TRBJ2-7, with D possibly TRBD1 on 5 matching bases. From germline, CDR1 is LGHDT and CDR2 YNNKEL (reference sequence). The CDR3 is made up of 13 amino acids. V lost 3 bases and J 3 bases, leaving 9 bases between the germline ends. The CDR3 loop reads CASSHAGNYEQYF. In DNA, the CDR3 is TGTGCCAGCAGCCACGCAGGGAACTACGAGCAGTACTTC.

This clone came up a few times. This chain joins TRBV6-2 or TRBV6-3 and TRBJ1-2, with D possibly being TRBD1 (5 bases). Germline CDR1 MNHEY, CDR2 SVGEGT. The CDR3 runs 15 residues. V was clipped by 5 bases and J by 0 bases, with 13 bases between them. The CDR3 spells CASSDYDSSNYGYTF. CDR3 bases: TGTGCCAGCAGTGACTACGACAGCTCTAACTATGGCTACACCTTC.

The chain carries TRBV5-5 and TRBJ1-4; D may be TRBD1 (5 bases). Looked up from germline, CDR1 is SGHKS and CDR2 is YYEKEE (reference sequence). The ends were cut back, 0 bases at V and 7 bases at J, with 10 bases in the middle. This CDR3 is 14 amino acids long. The CDR3 DNA reads as TGTGCCAGCAGCTTGGGGGGCTGGGGTGAAAAACTGTTTTTT. Translated, it gives CASSLGGWGEKLFF.

V gene TRBV6-5 combines with J gene TRBJ1-2, with TRBD1 matching over 7 bases. The V gene's germline CDR1 is MNHEY and CDR2 SVGAGI. CDR3 length: 15 residues. The V gene end was trimmed by 7 bases and the J gene end by 7 bases; junction bases not matched to a gene: 15. CDR3 region: CASNTRTGREGGYTF. CDR3 DNA sequence: TGTGCCAGCAATACCCGGACAGGTCGCGAGGGTGGCTACACCTTC.

The V and J genes are TRBV5-1 and TRBJ1-1, with 8 bases lining up with TRBD1. The V gene end was trimmed by 4 bases and the J gene end by 0 bases; junction bases not matched to a gene: 8. This CDR3 has 16 amino acids. Germline CDR1 reads SGHRS; CDR2 reads YFSETQ. The CDR3 nucleotides read TGCGCCAGCAGCGTAGGGGGGACAGGAATGAACACTGAAGCTTTCTTT. Its translation is CASSVGGTGMNTEAFF.

The CDR3 region is CASSPKGRGMRETQYF. The CDR3 DNA is TGTGCCAGCAGCCCGAAAGGTCGGGGAATGAGGGAGACCCAGTACTTC. This chain links TRBV7-9 with TRBJ2-5, with a tentative D call TRBD2 (5 bases). The germline CDR1 and CDR2 sequences are SEHNR and FQNEAQ (reference sequence). V gave up 5 bases and J gave up 5 bases, with 21 bases separating them. This CDR3 has 16 residues.

V and J are TRBV7-8 and TRBJ2-7; 14 bases line up with TRBD2. This CDR3 spans 19 amino acids. Losses at the gene ends were 7 bases for V and 0 bases for J; bases not matched to a gene: 14. Germline assignment: CDR1 SGHVS and CDR2 FQNEAQ. The DNA of the CDR3 is TGTGCCAGCAATCCGGCCTCCGGACTAGCGGGGGGTAGCTCCTACGAGCAGTACTTC. It translates to CASNPASGLAGGSSYEQYF.

The gene calls are TRBV11-3 and TRBJ2-3; tentatively, D is TRBD2 (6 bases). V gave up 5 bases and J gave up 0 bases, with 9 bases separating them. CDR1 is SGHNT, CDR2 YENEEA, per germline. This CDR3 is built from 14 residues. CDR3 DNA sequence: TGTGCCAGCAGCCCGACTAGGAGCACAGATACGCAGTATTTT. It encodes CASSPTRSTDTQYF.

This clone was observed a single time. CDR3 residues: CASSIGGGTARSYGYTF. The CDR3 coding sequence is TGTGCCAGTAGTATCGGTGGCGGGACAGCTCGGTCCTATGGCTACACCTTC. The chain joins TRBV19 to TRBJ1-2, with 7 bases identical to TRBD1. The CDR3 covers 17 residues. V was clipped by 3 bases and J by 4 bases; unmatched bases: 14. Germline V CDR1 and CDR2: LNHDA, SQIVND (reference sequence).

The V call is TRBV20-1, the J call TRBJ1-2; no clear D gene. The CDR3 has 11 residues. In germline, CDR1 is DFQATT, CDR2 SNEGSKA (reference sequence). The germline V and J ends were trimmed by 5 bases and 8 bases, with 12 bases remaining between them. CDR3 sequence: CSASGLLGYTF. CDR3 bases: TGCAGTGCTTCGGGTCTTCTCGGCTACACCTTC.

The V and J genes are TRBV28 and TRBJ1-2, with D uncertain. Germline CDR1 reads MDHEN; CDR2 reads SYDVKM. The CDR3 covers 13 residues. Trimming stripped 1 base from V and 6 bases from J, with 9 bases between. CDR3 region: CASSLFKTNGYTF. In DNA form, the CDR3 reads TGTGCCAGCAGTTTATTCAAGACAAATGGCTACACCTTC.

The genes are TRBV10-2 and TRBJ2-1; TRBD2 agrees at 9 bases. Germline V gives CDR1 WSHSY, CDR2 SAAADI. This CDR3 is built from 14 residues. J lost 8 bases, V lost 2 bases, and 4 bases had no gene match. CDR3 DNA: TGCGCCAGCAGTGAGGCGGGGGGGGAGGATGAGCAGTTCTTC. Translated, it gives CASSEAGGEDEQFF.

The chain is built from TRBV6-5 and TRBJ2-3; 9 positions agree with TRBD2. The length of the CDR3 is 14 residues. Germline V CDR1 and CDR2: MNHEY, SVGAGI. V shed 9 bases, J shed 5 bases, and the junction held 9 bases outside the gene matches. This CDR3 is CASKPGLAVDTQYF. CDR3 nucleotide sequence: TGTGCCAGTAAGCCGGGACTAGCTGTAGATACGCAGTATTTT.